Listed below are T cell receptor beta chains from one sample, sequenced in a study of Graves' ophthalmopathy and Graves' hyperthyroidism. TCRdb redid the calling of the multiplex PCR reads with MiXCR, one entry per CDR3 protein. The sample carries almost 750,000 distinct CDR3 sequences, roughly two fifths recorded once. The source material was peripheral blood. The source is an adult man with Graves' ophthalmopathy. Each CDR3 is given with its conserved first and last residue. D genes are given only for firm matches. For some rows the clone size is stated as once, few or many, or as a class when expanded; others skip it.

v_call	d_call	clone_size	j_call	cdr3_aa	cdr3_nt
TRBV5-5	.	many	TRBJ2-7	CASSRSDEQYF	TGTGCCAGCAGCCGTTCGGACGAGCAGTACTTC
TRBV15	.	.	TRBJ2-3	CATSRDLTGSGTDTQYF	TGTGCCACCAGCAGAGACCTAACAGGATCTGGCACAGATACGCAGTATTTT
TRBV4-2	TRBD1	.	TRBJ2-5	CASSQRAAGTGLAQYF	TGTGCCAGCAGCCAAAGGGCAGCCGGGACAGGTCTGGCCCAGTACTTC
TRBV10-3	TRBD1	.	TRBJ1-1	CAISETRDRMNTEAFF	TGTGCCATCAGTGAGACACGGGACAGAATGAACACTGAAGCTTTCTTT
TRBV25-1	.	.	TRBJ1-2	CASSYSLVGGTGGYTF	TGTGCCAGCAGTTACTCCTTGGTCGGGGGAACAGGGGGCTACACCTTC
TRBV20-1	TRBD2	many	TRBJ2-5	CSASGGAETQYF	TGCAGTGCTAGCGGGGGGGCCGAGACCCAGTACTTC
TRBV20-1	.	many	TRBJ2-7	CSAARQLEQYF	TGCAGTGCTGCTCGACAGTTGGAGCAGTACTTC
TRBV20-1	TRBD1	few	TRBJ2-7	CSARGTGASYEQYF	TGCAGTGCTAGGGGGACAGGGGCCTCCTACGAGCAGTACTTC
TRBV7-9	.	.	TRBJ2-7	CAGSSGDSRYEQYF	TGTGCCGGCAGCTCGGGGGACAGCCGCTACGAGCAGTACTTC
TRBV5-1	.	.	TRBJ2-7	CASSAYSGSYEQYF	TGCGCCAGCAGCGCATATTCGGGCTCCTACGAGCAGTACTTC
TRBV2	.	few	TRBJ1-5	CASREDRIHSNQPQHF	TGTGCCAGCAGAGAGGACAGAATTCATAGCAATCAGCCCCAGCATTTT
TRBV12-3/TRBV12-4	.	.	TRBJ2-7	CASSFPGERVDEQYF	TGTGCCAGCAGCTTCCCTGGGGAGCGGGTAGACGAGCAGTACTTC
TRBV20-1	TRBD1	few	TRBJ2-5	CSAPDRGWTETQYF	TGCAGTGCCCCTGACAGGGGGTGGACGGAGACCCAGTACTTC
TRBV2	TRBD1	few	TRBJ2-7	CAGKYRGLSNEQYF	TGTGCCGGGAAATACAGGGGGCTCTCTAACGAGCAGTACTTC
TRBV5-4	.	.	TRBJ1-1	CANSLTGPINEAFF	TGTGCCAACAGCTTGACGGGACCGATAAATGAAGCTTTCTTT
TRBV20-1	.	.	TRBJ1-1	CSARGGGRYTEAFF	TGCAGTGCTAGAGGGGGGGGGCGGTACACTGAAGCTTTCTTT
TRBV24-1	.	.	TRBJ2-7	CATSDFLARGPNSYEQYF	TGTGCCACCAGTGATTTCCTGGCCAGGGGCCCTAACTCCTACGAGCAGTACTTC
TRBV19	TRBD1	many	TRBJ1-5	CASSFRGYDGFGQPQHF	TGTGCCAGTAGCTTCAGGGGGTACGATGGTTTCGGTCAGCCCCAGCATTTT
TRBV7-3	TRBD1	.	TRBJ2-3	CASSSRQGKDTQYF	TGTGCCAGCAGCTCCCGACAGGGGAAAGATACGCAGTATTTT
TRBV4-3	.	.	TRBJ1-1	CASSQELGFAKAFF	TGCGCCAGCAGCCAAGAATTGGGATTCGCGAAAGCTTTCTTT
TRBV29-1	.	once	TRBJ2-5	CSVVGGGSFF	.
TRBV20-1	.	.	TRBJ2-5	CSAGGATTQETQYF	TGCAGTGCTGGGGGCGCCACCACCCAAGAGACCCAGTACTTC
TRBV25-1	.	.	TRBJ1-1	CASSGLGAEAFF	TGTGCCAGCAGTGGTCTCGGGGCTGAAGCTTTCTTT
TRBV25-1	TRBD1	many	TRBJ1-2	CASSAPDRGQLHGYTF	TGTGCCAGCAGTGCCCCGGACAGGGGGCAGCTTCATGGCTACACCTTC